These T cell receptor beta chains were read from a single sample in a study of cytomegalovirus exposure and HLA in healthy donors. Here immunoSEQ multiplex PCR was the method, and the copy in TCRdb shows in-frame clones only, minus some. The sample shows around 100,000 clones, around 70% of them seen only once. Sequenced input: PBMCs. These receptors all come from a man aged 35 to 55 in good health and CMV-seropositive. CDR3s include the opening cysteine and the closing phenylalanine or tryptophan. The D gene is left open where the match is weak. Part of the rows lack a size; the others show once, few, many or a class for expanded clones.

TRBJ1-2	TRBV27	TRBD1	-	TGTGCCAGCAGTTTATCCCCCTACGGACAGGGTAATGGCTACACCTTC	CASSLSPYGQGNGYTF
TRBJ1-1	TRBV9	-	-	TGTGCCAGCAGCGTAGAACAGGCAACTGAAGCTTTCTTT	CASSVEQATEAFF
TRBJ2-1	TRBV2	TRBD1	-	TGTGCCAGCAGTGCCGACAGGGGGCGGCACAATGAGCAGTTCTTC	CASSADRGRHNEQFF
TRBJ1-4	TRBV29-1	-	-	TGCAGCGTTCGAGTTATCGGGACTAATGAAAAACTGTTTTTT	CSVRVIGTNEKLFF
TRBJ1-4	TRBV5-1	-	-	TGCGCCAGCAGTTCCCTTGGAGGGGAGGGTGAAAAACTGTTTTTT	CASSSLGGEGEKLFF
TRBJ2-1	TRBV27	TRBD2	-	TGTGCCAGCAGTTTAGCGCTAGCGGGAAACCACAATGAGCAGTTCTTC	CASSLALAGNHNEQFF
TRBJ2-2	TRBV4-1	-	-	TGCGCCAGCAGCCAAGGTCGAGGGGGTGTGGACACCGGGGAGCTGTTTTTT	CASSQGRGGVDTGELFF
TRBJ1-2	TRBV7-9	-	few	TGTGCCAGCAGCGCCAGGACAACGGACCATGGCTACACCTTC	CASSARTTDHGYTF
TRBJ2-7	TRBV10-3	-	-	TGTGCCATCAGACGGACAGGAGGGGAGAGCGAGCAGTACTTC	CAIRRTGGESEQYF
TRBJ2-1	TRBV27	TRBD2	few	TGTGCCAGCAGTTTTCTAGCGGGTCGTGGGGAGCAGTTCTTC	CASSFLAGRGEQFF
TRBJ2-1	TRBV2	TRBD2	-	TGTGCCAGCAGCCCAAGGGGACTAGCGGGAGAGGATGAGCAGTTCTTC	CASSPRGLAGEDEQFF
TRBJ2-7	TRBV6-5	-	-	TGTGCCAGCAGTTTTAACAGGGAATCCGAGCAGTACTTC	CASSFNRESEQYF
TRBJ2-6	TRBV5-1	TRBD1	-	TGCGCCAGCAGTACGGGACAGGGGGCCAACGTCCTGACTTTC	CASSTGQGANVLTF
TRBJ2-7	TRBV2	-	medium-sized	TGTGCCAGCATACCGGGGACTGGTTTCGAGCAGTACTTC	CASIPGTGFEQYF
TRBJ2-7	TRBV25-1	-	-	TGTGCCAGCAGTGCTACAGGGAACGAGCAGTACTTC	CASSATGNEQYF
TRBJ1-1	TRBV10-1	-	few	TGCGCCAGCAGTGAGTCGAGGGAGTTGAACACTGAAGCTTTCTTT	CASSESRELNTEAFF
TRBJ1-5	TRBV27	-	-	TGTGCCAGCGCCCAAGGGGTGGGCCAGCCCCAGCATTTT	CASAQGVGQPQHF
TRBJ1-5	TRBV11-2	TRBD1	-	TGTGCCAGCAGCGAACAGGGGGCGAGAAATCAGCCCCAGCATTTT	CASSEQGARNQPQHF
TRBJ2-7	TRBV7-9	-	-	TGTGCCAGCAGACGAACGCCGGGATCCTACGAGCAGTACTTC	CASRRTPGSYEQYF
TRBJ2-5	TRBV5-4	TRBD2	-	TGTGCCAGCAGCTTAGGATACGGGAGGGGTAGGGAGACCCAGTACTTC	CASSLGYGRGRETQYF
TRBJ1-4	TRBV11-2	TRBD1	-	TGTGCCAGCAGCTTAGGCGCCCAGGGGGCAACTAATGAAAAACTGTTTTTT	CASSLGAQGATNEKLFF
TRBJ2-7	TRBV7-2	TRBD2	-	TGTGCCAGCAGCTTAAGGGGCGGGAGGGTCTACGAGCAGTACTTC	CASSLRGGRVYEQYF
TRBJ1-1	TRBV29-1	-	few	TGCAGCGTTGATTCACCGGGGGGCAACACTGAAGCTTTCTTT	CSVDSPGGNTEAFF
TRBJ1-1	TRBV7-2	-	-	TGTGCCAGCAGCTCCGAACAGGACCTGAACACTGAAGCTTTCTTT	CASSSEQDLNTEAFF
TRBJ1-5	TRBV5-5	-	-	TGTGCCAGCAGCTTGACGTCGGTCAATCAGCCCCAGCATTTT	CASSLTSVNQPQHF
TRBJ2-1	TRBV7-9	-	few	TGTGCCAGCAGCTCCCAGAAACAGGGTTTGGGCTACAATGAGCAGTTCTTC	CASSSQKQGLGYNEQFF
TRBJ2-7	TRBV10-3	TRBD2	few	TGTGCCTCATGGGAGGGCGGTAGCTCCTACGAGCAGTACTTC	CASWEGGSSYEQYF
TRBJ2-5	TRBV5-6	TRBD1	-	TGTGCCAGCGGTCAGGGGGCAGAGACCCAGTACTTC	CASGQGAETQYF
TRBJ1-1	TRBV9	-	once	TGTGCCAGCAGCGTAGACAGGGTCTCTGAAGCTTTCTTT	CASSVDRVSEAFF
TRBJ2-5	TRBV18	TRBD1	-	TGTGCCAGCTCACCGAAACCGGGACAGCAAGAGACCCAGTACTTC	CASSPKPGQQETQYF
TRBJ2-3	TRBV9	TRBD2	-	TGTGCCAGCAGCGTTCATCCCCAGCGGGAGCTCAAAGATACGCAGTATTTT	CASSVHPQRELKDTQYF
TRBJ2-2	TRBV2	TRBD1	-	TGTGCCAGCAGTGAAGCGCTTGGACAGGGGGTTAGGGACACCGGGGAGCTGTTTTTT	CASSEALGQGVRDTGELFF
TRBJ2-3	TRBV5-1	TRBD2	-	TGCGCCAGCAGCTTGGTAGTAGCGGGAGGTCCGGATACGCAGTATTTT	CASSLVVAGGPDTQYF
TRBJ1-1	TRBV29-1	-	-	TGCAGCGGCGAACAGGGCACCTATGGTGAAGCTTTCTTT	CSGEQGTYGEAFF
TRBJ1-1	TRBV28	-	-	TGTGCCAGCAGTTTCAGGGGAATGAACACTGAAGCTTTCTTT	CASSFRGMNTEAFF
TRBJ2-3	TRBV7-3	-	few	TGTGCCAGCAGCCTGGGCGCCCGCACAGATACGCAGTATTTT	CASSLGARTDTQYF
TRBJ2-3	TRBV7-9	TRBD2	once	TGTGCCAGCAGCCCAGGGACTAGCGGAAACACAGATACGCAGTATTTT	CASSPGTSGNTDTQYF
TRBJ1-1	TRBV25-1	TRBD1	-	TGTGCCAGCAGTGAGACCGGGACAGGGCTTGAAGCTTTCTTT	CASSETGTGLEAFF
TRBJ2-5	TRBV27	-	-	TGTGCCAGCAGTTTATCACGGGAACAAGAGACCCAGTACTTC	CASSLSREQETQYF
TRBJ2-5	TRBV4-2	TRBD2	-	TGTGCCAGCAGCCGAAGGACTAGCCAAGAGACCCAGTACTTC	CASSRRTSQETQYF
TRBJ2-7	TRBV19	TRBD2	once	TGTGCCAGTAGTGCGGGACTAGCGGGGGCCTACGAGCAGTACTTC	CASSAGLAGAYEQYF
TRBJ1-2	TRBV23-1	-	-	TGCGCCAGCAGTCTCCTCACCCCGGGAGCTAACTATGGCTACACCTTC	CASSLLTPGANYGYTF
TRBJ2-7	TRBV6-1	TRBD2	-	TGTGCCAGCAATCTAGCGGGCGATTACGAGCAGTACTTC	CASNLAGDYEQYF
TRBJ1-4	TRBV11-2	TRBD1	-	TGTGCCAGCAGCTTAGATCCAACAGGGGAGAAACTGTTTTTT	CASSLDPTGEKLFF
TRBJ2-7	TRBV9	-	-	TGTGCCAGCAGCGGGGACACCTACGAGCAGTACTTC	CASSGDTYEQYF
TRBJ2-2	TRBV2	-	-	TGTGCCAGCAGTGGCCAGGGGTTAGGGGAGCTGTTTTTT	CASSGQGLGELFF
TRBJ1-3	TRBV7-9	TRBD1	-	TGTGCCAGCAGCCAACAGGGGGCATCTGGAAACACCATATATTTT	CASSQQGASGNTIYF
TRBJ1-1	TRBV28	TRBD1	-	TGTGCCAGCAGTCCTTCAGGGGGCTTTATGAACACTGAAGCTTTCTTT	CASSPSGGFMNTEAFF
TRBJ1-2	TRBV19	-	-	TGTGCCAGTAGTATATGGGGGGGGCTGGATGGCTACACCTTC	CASSIWGGLDGYTF
TRBJ1-2	TRBV6-5	-	-	TGTGCCAGCACCCAACCGGGAGCTTATGGCTACACCTTC	CASTQPGAYGYTF
TRBJ2-7	TRBV2	TRBD2	few	TGTGCCAGCAGAATTACTAGCGGGAGTTACGAGCAGTACTTC	CASRITSGSYEQYF
TRBJ1-1	TRBV25-1	-	-	TGTGCCAGCAGGGGGCTATCCACTGAAGCTTTCTTT	CASRGLSTEAFF
TRBJ1-2	TRBV4-2	-	-	TGTGCCAGCAGCCAAGAACCAGGGGTATTCTATGGCTACACCTTC	CASSQEPGVFYGYTF